This T cell receptor beta chain originates from a study of blood T cell repertoires in COVID-19. The method was immunoSEQ multiplex PCR; TCRdb's version includes in-frame clones alone and lacks a portion of them. The profile shows around 97,000 clones, approximately 84% of them singletons. The CDR3 spans 16 residues. Germline loops: CDR1 SGHVS, CDR2 FNYEAQ. V lost 5 bases to trimming and J lost 2 bases; unmatched junction nucleotides: 8. This clone was picked up one time. The V call is TRBV7-6, the J call TRBJ2-7; 11 bases map to TRBD2. The sequenced sample consisted of peripheral blood. The sequence was collected from a human donor in a cohort sampled during active COVID-19. In DNA, the CDR3 is TGTGCCAGCAGCCTAGTGCCGGGACTAGCGGCCTACGAGCAGTACTTC. Encoded protein: CASSLVPGLAAYEQYF.